These T cell receptor beta chains were read from a single sample in a study of blood T cell repertoires in COVID-19. Assay: immunoSEQ multiplex PCR; the TCRdb copy retains only in-frame clones and omits some. The sample lists some 200,000 clones, 87% occurring once. Sequenced sample: PBMCs or T cells enriched from blood (not recorded which). The receptor source for this set is a woman under 40 who had recovered from COVID-19. CDR3s include the opening cysteine and the closing phenylalanine or tryptophan. A D gene is named only where the DNA matches it firmly. Expanded clones are given a class, and other clones once, few, many or no size at all.

D	size	V	J	DNA	CDR3
.	.	TRBV5-1	TRBJ1-1	TGCGCCAGCAGCACGGGCCAACTGCGGGACTTAAGTAGTCCGAACACTGAAGCTTTCTTT	CASSTGQLRDLSSPNTEAFF
.	.	TRBV2	TRBJ2-5	TGTGCCAGCAGGAAACAGGGAGGGGGCCAAGAGACCCAGTACTTC	CASRKQGGGQETQYF
TRBD2	once	TRBV7-6	TRBJ2-3	TGTGCCAGCAGCCTTAGCGGGGATAGCACAGATACGCAGTATTTT	CASSLSGDSTDTQYF
.	once	TRBV5-6	TRBJ2-3	TGTGCCAGCAGCCCAGGGGGCACAGATACGCAGTATTTT	CASSPGGTDTQYF
TRBD2	.	TRBV5-1	TRBJ2-7	TGCGCCAGCAGCTTCTCAAGCGGGGGAAGAGAGCAGTACTTC	CASSFSSGGREQYF
TRBD2	.	TRBV3-1/TRBV3-2	TRBJ2-2	TGTGCCAGCAGCCAAGAAGGGTCTTTGGGGACTAGGACAGACGGGGAGCTGTTTTTT	CASSQEGSLGTRTDGELFF
TRBD2	.	TRBV11-3	TRBJ2-5	TGTGCCAGCAGCCCAGGGAGGCTAGCGGTCCAAGAGACCCAGTACTTC	CASSPGRLAVQETQYF
.	once	TRBV6-5	TRBJ2-1	TGTGCCAGCAGTTACCGGGGGGCTTCCTACAATGAGCAGTTCTTC	CASSYRGASYNEQFF
TRBD2	.	TRBV9	TRBJ2-1	TGTGCCAGCAGCCCCTATTTAATAAGCGGGAGATTAAATGAGCAGTTCTTC	CASSPYLISGRLNEQFF
TRBD2	.	TRBV7-3	TRBJ2-1	TGTGCCAGCAGCCCCTCACTAGCGGGAGTTAACAATGAGCAGTTCTTC	CASSPSLAGVNNEQFF
.	.	TRBV4-3	TRBJ2-7	TGCGCCAGCAGAGAAACCGGGACTCCTGACTCCTACGAGCAGTACTTC	CASRETGTPDSYEQYF
TRBD1	.	TRBV4-1	TRBJ1-1	TGCGCCAGCAGCCTTAGCGCAGGGGGGTTTTTAAGCACTGAAGCTTTCTTT	CASSLSAGGFLSTEAFF
TRBD2	.	TRBV6-2/TRBV6-3	TRBJ2-1	TGTGCCAGCGGCCTAGCGGGAGGGCCCGATGAGCAGTTCTTC	CASGLAGGPDEQFF
TRBD2	.	TRBV19	TRBJ2-2	TGTGCCAGTAGTATCCTAGCGGGAGGAAGCACCGGGGAGCTGTTTTTT	CASSILAGGSTGELFF
TRBD1	.	TRBV3-1/TRBV3-2	TRBJ2-7	TGTGCCAGCAGCCCGACCCCGGGACAGGGTTTATACGAGCAGTACTTC	CASSPTPGQGLYEQYF
.	.	TRBV29-1	TRBJ1-1	TGCAGCGTCGTAACGGGGGGGGAGAACACTGAAGCTTTCTTT	CSVVTGGENTEAFF
TRBD1	.	TRBV5-1	TRBJ1-2	TGCGCCAGCAGTTTCCGACAGGGAGGCGGCGGCCCCTATGGCTACACCTTC	CASSFRQGGGGPYGYTF
TRBD1	.	TRBV4-3	TRBJ1-2	TGCGCCAGCAGCCTCCCAGGGACAGGGGTAGACGGCTACACCTTC	CASSLPGTGVDGYTF
.	.	TRBV18	TRBJ1-2	TGTGCCAGCTCACCACCGTATCAGGGTACCTATGGCTACACCTTC	CASSPPYQGTYGYTF
TRBD2	.	TRBV7-9	TRBJ2-5	TGTGCCAGCCACCCCCCGAAGCGGGGGGTCCAAGAGACCCAGTACTTC	CASHPPKRGVQETQYF
TRBD1	.	TRBV4-3	TRBJ1-4	TGCGCCAGCAGCCGAACGACGGACAGGGAGAGGAGGAAAAATGAAAAACTGTTTTTT	CASSRTTDRERRKNEKLFF
TRBD2	.	TRBV5-1	TRBJ2-5	TGCGCCAGCAGCTTGGGGGGAACGGGACTAGCGGGAAGAGAGACCCAGTACTTC	CASSLGGTGLAGRETQYF
.	.	TRBV14	TRBJ1-4	TGTGCCAGCAGCCAAACTCGAGGGGGTTCTGAAAAACTGTTTTTT	CASSQTRGGSEKLFF
TRBD2	.	TRBV6-4	TRBJ2-7	TGTGCCAGCAGTGACGTCAGCGGGGGATTCTCCTACGAGCAGTACTTC	CASSDVSGGFSYEQYF
.	.	TRBV3-1/TRBV3-2	TRBJ2-2	TGTGCCAGCAGCCCCCCTCAGGCCGGGGAGCTGTTTTTT	CASSPPQAGELFF
.	.	TRBV19	TRBJ2-5	TGTGCCAGTAGCCCGTTTCGCGGAGCCCTCCAAGAGACCCAGTACTTC	CASSPFRGALQETQYF
.	.	TRBV29-1	TRBJ2-3	TGCAGCGCCGCCGAACACGGGGATACGCAGTATTTT	CSAAEHGDTQYF
.	.	TRBV6-5	TRBJ1-2	TGTGCCAGCAGCCTGGACAGCGGAGATGGCTACACCTTC	CASSLDSGDGYTF
.	.	TRBV2	TRBJ1-5	TGTGCCAGCAGCGCTACGCGAGATCAGCCCCAGCATTTT	CASSATRDQPQHF
TRBD1	.	TRBV11-2	TRBJ2-5	TGTGCCAGCAGCCGGGACAGGGTGGGGAAGACCCAGTACTTC	CASSRDRVGKTQYF
TRBD2	.	TRBV27	TRBJ2-3	TGTGCCAGCAAAAAGACTCGGACTAGCGGAAGCACAGATACGCAGTATTTT	CASKKTRTSGSTDTQYF
.	.	TRBV19	TRBJ1-1	TGTGCCAGTAGTCCATGGACTGGTCGTAAAAACACTGAAGCTTTCTTT	CASSPWTGRKNTEAFF
TRBD1	.	TRBV19	TRBJ1-2	TGTGCCAGTAGTATACCAGGGGACAGGGACCTCTATGGCTACACCTTC	CASSIPGDRDLYGYTF
TRBD1	.	TRBV3-1/TRBV3-2	TRBJ1-6	TGTGCCAGCAGCCACCGGGACAGGAGTAATTCACCCCTCCACTTT	CASSHRDRSNSPLHF
.	.	TRBV11-3	TRBJ2-1	TGTGCCAGCAGCTTATCTTCCCCCTACTCCTACAATGAGCAGTTCTTC	CASSLSSPYSYNEQFF
TRBD1	.	TRBV13	TRBJ1-2	TGTGCCAGCAGCACAGGGACAGGAGGCTACACCTTC	CASSTGTGGYTF
TRBD1	.	TRBV4-3	TRBJ1-2	TGCGCCAGCAGCCAAGCCAATCCGGGACAGGGGTCTTACTATGGCTACACCTTC	CASSQANPGQGSYYGYTF
.	.	TRBV24-1	TRBJ1-2	TGTGCCACCAGTGATTTGACAGTTCTTGGGGAAGAGATGGGAGCCAACTATGGCTACACCTTC	CATSDLTVLGEEMGANYGYTF
TRBD2	.	TRBV27	TRBJ2-1	TGTGCCAGCAAGAACAGGAGGGCTAGCGGGGAGGGGTTCTTC	CASKNRRASGEGFF
.	.	TRBV5-1	TRBJ2-7	TGCGCCAGCAGCTTTCGGAGCCGTGCCTACGAGCAGTACTTC	CASSFRSRAYEQYF
.	.	TRBV5-1	TRBJ1-1	TGCGCCAGCAGCTTGGGGGTCGGGGAAGCTTTCTTT	CASSLGVGEAFF
.	.	TRBV6-2/TRBV6-3	TRBJ2-2	TGTGCCAGCAGTTACTCGAGGTCAAACACCGGGGAGCTGTTTTTT	CASSYSRSNTGELFF
.	once	TRBV18	TRBJ2-1	TGTGCCAGCTCAGCGGAGATAAACACCTACAATGAGCAGTTCTTC	CASSAEINTYNEQFF
.	.	TRBV5-5	TRBJ1-6	TGTGCCAGCAGCTTGACAGGGCGCTATAATTCACCCCTCCACTTT	CASSLTGRYNSPLHF
.	few	TRBV19	TRBJ1-2	TGTGCCACCCGCCTGGGGAGTACCTATGGCTACACCTTC	CATRLGSTYGYTF
TRBD1	.	TRBV29-1	TRBJ1-5	TGCAGCGTTGGGGACAGGCTTAATCAGCCCCAGCATTTT	CSVGDRLNQPQHF
.	.	TRBV29-1	TRBJ1-2	TGCAGCGTTGGGACGGGGAACTATGGCTACACCTTC	CSVGTGNYGYTF
TRBD2	.	TRBV6-1	TRBJ2-1	TGTGCCAGCAGTGATTTAAAGCTAGCGGGGGGTCCCAATGAGCAGTTCTTC	CASSDLKLAGGPNEQFF
.	few	TRBV27	TRBJ1-6	TGTGCCAGCAGTAACTACCAGGGGTACTATAATTCACCCCTCCACTTT	CASSNYQGYYNSPLHF
.	.	TRBV7-2	TRBJ1-1	TGTGCCAGCAGCTTCGAGGGGGACATGAACACTGAAGCTTTCTTT	CASSFEGDMNTEAFF
.	.	TRBV12-5	TRBJ1-2	TGTGCTAGTGGTTTGGCAACAGGGTTCTTTAACTATGGCTACACCTTC	CASGLATGFFNYGYTF
TRBD2	.	TRBV6-1	TRBJ2-5	TGTGCCAGCAGTGAAGCGCTTCTGGGTAGCGGGAGGGAGACCCAGTACTTC	CASSEALLGSGRETQYF
.	.	TRBV3-1/TRBV3-2	TRBJ2-7	TGTGCCAGCAGCCCCGGGACAAGGTCCCGACGGGGTATGAAGCAGTACTTC	CASSPGTRSRRGMKQYF
.	.	TRBV4-1	TRBJ2-1	TGCGCCAGCAGAGCTGAATCGTCCTACAATGAGCAGTTCTTC	CASRAESSYNEQFF
TRBD1	.	TRBV19	TRBJ1-5	TGTGCCAGTAGTATATCCTCCGGGACAGGGCATCAGCCCCAGCATTTT	CASSISSGTGHQPQHF